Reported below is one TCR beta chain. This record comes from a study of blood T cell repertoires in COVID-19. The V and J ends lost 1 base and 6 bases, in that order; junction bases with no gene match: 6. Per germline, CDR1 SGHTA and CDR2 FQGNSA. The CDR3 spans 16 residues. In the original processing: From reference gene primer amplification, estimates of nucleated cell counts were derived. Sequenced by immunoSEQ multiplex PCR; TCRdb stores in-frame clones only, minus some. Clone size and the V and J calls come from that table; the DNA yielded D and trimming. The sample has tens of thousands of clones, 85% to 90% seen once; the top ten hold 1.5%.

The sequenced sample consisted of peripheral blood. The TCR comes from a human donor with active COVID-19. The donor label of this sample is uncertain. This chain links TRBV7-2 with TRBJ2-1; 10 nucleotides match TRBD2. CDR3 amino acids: CASSLGPSGGANEQFF. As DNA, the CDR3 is TGTGCCAGCAGCTTAGGTCCCAGCGGGGGGGCCAATGAGCAGTTCTTC.